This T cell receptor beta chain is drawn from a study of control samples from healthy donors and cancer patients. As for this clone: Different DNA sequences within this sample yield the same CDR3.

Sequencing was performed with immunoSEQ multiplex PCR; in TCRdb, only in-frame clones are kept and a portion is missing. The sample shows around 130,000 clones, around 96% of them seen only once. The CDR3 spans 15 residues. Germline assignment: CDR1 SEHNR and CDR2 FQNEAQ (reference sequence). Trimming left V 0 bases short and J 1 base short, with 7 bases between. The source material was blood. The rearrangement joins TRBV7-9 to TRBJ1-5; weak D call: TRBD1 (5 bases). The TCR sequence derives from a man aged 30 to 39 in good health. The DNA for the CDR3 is TGTGCCAGCAGCTTAGCTGGGGGGAGCAATCAGCCCCAGCATTTT. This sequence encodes CASSLAGGSNQPQHF.